This T cell receptor beta chain came from a study of cytomegalovirus exposure and HLA in healthy donors. The length of the CDR3 is 15 residues. Germline loops: CDR1 SGHTA, CDR2 FQGNSA. PCR primers comprised 60 Vbeta and 13 Jbeta primers. Only in-frame clones appear in the TCRdb table, and some are missing; sequencing was by immunoSEQ multiplex PCR. The repertoire holds tens of thousands of clones, with around 86% as singletons. The gene calls are TRBV7-2 and TRBJ2-5; a weak D match, TRBD1 (6 bases). Judging by the DNA end, TRBJ2-7 fits better; the J call may be wrong. This sequence originates from a female donor in good health and CMV-seronegative. The specimen was PBMCs. CDR3 sequence: CASSPLPGTSYEQYF. The DNA for the CDR3 is TGTGCCAGCAGCCCTCTGCCCGGGACATCCTACGAGCAGTACTTC.